Listed below are T cell receptor beta chains from one sample, sequenced in a study of regulatory T cells in long-lasting Graves disease. TCRdb analysed the multiplex PCR reads with MiXCR anew, one entry per CDR3 protein. The table lists 600,000 to 800,000 distinct CDR3 sequences, 30% of them singletons. Sequencing used peripheral blood mononuclear cells (PBMCs), obtained when the disease was refractory, from a patient treated with antithyroid drugs. These receptors all stem from a female donor with Graves disease. CDR3s include the opening cysteine and the closing phenylalanine or tryptophan. D genes are given only for firm matches. Clone size is shown for a subset of rows, as once, few, many or a class of expanded clone.

J: TRBJ2-7; V: TRBV2; size: many; D: TRBD1; CDR3: CASSETDRVSDEQYF; DNA: TGTGCCAGCAGTGAAACGGACAGGGTGAGCGACGAGCAGTACTTC
J: TRBJ1-5; V: TRBV28; size: many; D: .; CDR3: CASSLGGFNSNQPQHF; DNA: TGTGCCAGCAGTTTAGGGGGATTCAATAGCAATCAGCCCCAGCATTTT
J: TRBJ2-2; V: TRBV19; size: .; D: .; CDR3: CASNPSGGTLNTGELFF; DNA: TGTGCCAGTAACCCATCAGGGGGGACCCTGAACACCGGGGAGCTGTTTTTT
J: TRBJ2-2; V: TRBV19; size: .; D: TRBD2; CDR3: CASSTPRLAGAIGELFF; DNA: TGTGCCAGTAGTACCCCGAGACTAGCGGGAGCTATTGGGGAGCTGTTTTTT
J: TRBJ1-2; V: TRBV27; size: many; D: .; CDR3: CASSLRAGSGRSYGYTF; DNA: TGTGCCAGCAGTTTAAGGGCAGGTTCTGGAAGGAGCTATGGCTACACCTTC
J: TRBJ1-5; V: TRBV3-1; size: .; D: .; CDR3: CASSQVHGSNQPQHF; DNA: TGTGCCAGCAGCCAAGTGCACGGTAGCAATCAGCCCCAGCATTTT
J: TRBJ2-2; V: TRBV12-5; size: many; D: TRBD2; CDR3: CASGLPGLAGGRFMGELFF; DNA: TGTGCTAGTGGTTTACCGGGACTAGCGGGAGGCAGGTTCATGGGGGAGCTGTTTTTT
J: TRBJ1-2; V: TRBV19; size: .; D: TRBD1; CDR3: CASSTRTGLYGYTF; DNA: TGTGCCAGTAGTACGCGGACAGGGCTCTATGGCTACACCTTC
J: TRBJ1-6; V: TRBV4-2; size: few; D: .; CDR3: CASSQEDGLNSPLHF; DNA: TGTGCCAGCAGCCAAGAGGATGGACTCAATTCACCCCTCCACTTT
J: TRBJ2-7; V: TRBV20-1; size: .; D: TRBD1; CDR3: CSARDPGQGAYEQYF; DNA: TGCAGTGCTAGAGATCCGGGACAGGGGGCCTACGAGCAGTACTTC
J: TRBJ1-5; V: TRBV7-6; size: once; D: .; CDR3: CASSLDGSGRGSQHF; DNA: TGTGCCAGCAGCTTAGATGGATCCGGGCGGGGGTCCCAGCATTTT
J: TRBJ1-5; V: TRBV28; size: few; D: TRBD1; CDR3: CASSIAGYRGSNQPQHF; DNA: TGTGCCAGCAGTATAGCCGGATACAGGGGAAGCAATCAGCCCCAGCATTTT
J: TRBJ1-1; V: TRBV19; size: few; D: .; CDR3: CASSIRGPRASWLNTEAFF; DNA: TGTGCCAGTAGTATTCGGGGACCGCGGGCGAGTTGGCTGAACACTGAAGCTTTCTTT
J: TRBJ1-4; V: TRBV20-1; size: .; D: TRBD1; CDR3: CSAIGQGEKLFF; DNA: TGCAGTGCGATCGGACAGGGTGAAAAACTGTTTTTT
J: TRBJ1-1; V: TRBV9; size: few; D: .; CDR3: CASSVVGDNPEAFF; DNA: TGTGCCAGCAGCGTAGTAGGGGATAATCCTGAAGCTTTCTTT
J: TRBJ1-1; V: TRBV5-6; size: few; D: .; CDR3: CASSYLGQGPFEAFF; DNA: TGTGCCAGCAGCTACCTCGGTCAGGGGCCCTTTGAAGCTTTCTTT
J: TRBJ2-7; V: TRBV13; size: few; D: TRBD2; CDR3: CASSLGIYGGSSYEQYF; DNA: TGTGCCAGCAGCTTAGGAATCTACGGCGGGAGCTCCTACGAGCAGTACTTC
J: TRBJ1-1; V: TRBV7-2; size: .; D: .; CDR3: CASSLAWTDSAFF; DNA: TGTGCCAGCAGCTTAGCGTGGACAGATTCGGCTTTCTTT
J: TRBJ1-2; V: TRBV7-3; size: .; D: .; CDR3: CASSLAPNQDYTF; DNA: TGTGCCAGCAGCTTAGCCCCGAATCAGGACTACACCTTC
J: TRBJ1-2; V: TRBV25-1; size: .; D: .; CDR3: CASSARGTGGYTF; DNA: TGTGCCAGCAGTGCTAGGGGCACTGGTGGCTACACCTTC
J: TRBJ2-1; V: TRBV5-1; size: .; D: TRBD1; CDR3: CASSQGQGPYNEQFF; DNA: TGCGCCAGCAGCCAAGGACAGGGGCCGTACAATGAGCAGTTCTTC
J: TRBJ1-2; V: TRBV7-8; size: .; D: TRBD1; CDR3: CASSNTGVGGYTF; DNA: TGTGCCAGCAGCAACACAGGGGTGGGTGGCTACACCTTC
J: TRBJ1-1; V: TRBV28; size: .; D: .; CDR3: CASSTTRDEAFF; DNA: TGTGCCAGCAGTACAACTCGGGACGAAGCTTTCTTT
J: TRBJ1-1; V: TRBV2; size: few; D: .; CDR3: CASTEGQGTEAFF; DNA: TGTGCCAGCACCGAAGGGCAGGGCACTGAAGCTTTCTTT
J: TRBJ1-1; V: TRBV28; size: many; D: .; CDR3: CASLEEGGVEAFF; DNA: TGTGCCAGCCTGGAGGAGGGGGGGGTTGAAGCTTTCTTT
J: TRBJ2-7; V: TRBV7-2; size: few; D: .; CDR3: CASSLEVGPGIKKIDEQYF; DNA: TGTGCCAGCAGCTTAGAGGTGGGACCAGGGATAAAAAAAATAGACGAGCAGTACTTC
J: TRBJ2-5; V: TRBV12-3/TRBV12-4; size: many; D: .; CDR3: CASSLNRETQYF; DNA: TGTGCCAGCAGCTTAAATCGAGAGACCCAGTACTTC
J: TRBJ1-2; V: TRBV6-9; size: .; D: TRBD1; CDR3: CASSYTSQDRGQRGYTF; DNA: TGTGCCAGCAGTTACACATCCCAGGACAGGGGCCAACGCGGCTACACCTTC
J: TRBJ1-1; V: TRBV18; size: .; D: .; CDR3: CASSNNLNTEAFF; DNA: TGTGCCAGCTCAAACAATTTGAACACTGAAGCTTTCTTT
J: TRBJ2-7; V: TRBV6-5; size: many; D: .; CDR3: CASSYPAGYEQYF; DNA: TGTGCCAGCAGTTACCCGGCAGGGTACGAGCAGTACTTC
J: TRBJ1-5; V: TRBV19; size: .; D: TRBD1; CDR3: CASSISIGGLSNQPQHF; DNA: TGTGCCAGTAGTATTTCAATAGGGGGCCTTAGCAATCAGCCCCAGCATTTT
J: TRBJ2-5; V: TRBV6-4; size: .; D: TRBD2; CDR3: CASSSRGTSGEETQYF; DNA: TGTGCCAGCAGTTCTCGGGGGACTAGCGGCGAAGAGACCCAGTACTTC
J: TRBJ1-1; V: TRBV5-1; size: .; D: .; CDR3: CASSSRSGLNTEAFF; DNA: TGCGCCAGCAGCTCGCGTAGCGGATTGAACACTGAAGCTTTCTTT
J: TRBJ2-7; V: TRBV6-1; size: many; D: .; CDR3: CASTGGRGYEQYF; DNA: TGTGCCAGCACCGGGGGCAGGGGCTACGAGCAGTACTTC
J: TRBJ2-7; V: TRBV10-3; size: few; D: .; CDR3: CASLRDSSSYEQYF; DNA: TGTGCCAGCCTCCGGGACTCCAGCTCCTACGAGCAGTACTTC
J: TRBJ2-1; V: TRBV28; size: .; D: TRBD1; CDR3: CAVTGEIECCNEQFF; DNA: TGTGCCGTAACAGGGGAAATAGAGTGTTGTAATGAGCAGTTCTTC
J: TRBJ1-2; V: TRBV11-2; size: many; D: TRBD1; CDR3: CASSLGVSGQGHYGYTF; DNA: TGTGCCAGCAGCTTAGGGGTCTCGGGACAGGGTCACTATGGCTACACCTTC
J: TRBJ2-7; V: TRBV28; size: .; D: .; CDR3: CASSSGAREQYF; DNA: TGTGCCAGCAGTTCAGGGGCACGGGAGCAGTACTTC
J: TRBJ2-2; V: TRBV28; size: few; D: .; CDR3: CASRTRGGFGTGELFF; DNA: TGTGCCAGCAGGACAAGGGGGGGCTTCGGCACCGGGGAGCTGTTTTTT
J: TRBJ2-5; V: TRBV5-6; size: many; D: .; CDR3: CASSPRGRETQYF; DNA: TGTGCCAGCAGCCCACGGGGTCGAGAGACCCAGTACTTC
J: TRBJ1-1; V: TRBV30; size: .; D: .; CDR3: CAWDSRTNTEAFF; DNA: TGTGCCTGGGACAGCCGAACGAACACTGAAGCTTTCTTT
J: TRBJ2-7; V: TRBV12-3/TRBV12-4; size: many; D: TRBD2; CDR3: CASSPLGGRDAYEQYF; DNA: TGTGCCAGCAGTCCCCTAGGCGGGAGGGACGCCTACGAGCAGTACTTC
J: TRBJ2-5; V: TRBV7-3; size: once; D: TRBD2; CDR3: CASSSTGTSGSSHPETQYF; DNA: TGTGCCAGCAGCTCAACCGGGACTAGCGGGAGTTCCCACCCAGAGACCCAGTACTTC
J: TRBJ2-2; V: TRBV2; size: few; D: TRBD1; CDR3: CASTRQGHTGELFF; DNA: TGTGCCAGCACAAGACAGGGACACACCGGGGAGCTGTTTTTT
J: TRBJ1-2; V: TRBV12-3/TRBV12-4; size: many; D: .; CDR3: CASSLRAQDYGYTF; DNA: TGTGCCAGCAGCCTTCGGGCGCAGGACTATGGCTACACCTTC
J: TRBJ2-1; V: TRBV2; size: .; D: TRBD2; CDR3: CASVLAGFNEQFF; DNA: TGTGCCAGCGTTCTAGCGGGCTTCAATGAGCAGTTCTTC
J: TRBJ2-2; V: TRBV6-1; size: many; D: .; CDR3: CASSLKAEHGELFF; DNA: TGTGCCAGCAGTCTAAAAGCGGAACACGGGGAGCTGTTTTTT
J: TRBJ1-2; V: TRBV2; size: .; D: TRBD1; CDR3: CASSLARGIYGYTF; DNA: TGTGCCAGCAGTTTAGCCAGGGGGATCTATGGCTACACCTTC
J: TRBJ1-2; V: TRBV4-1; size: .; D: TRBD1; CDR3: CASSQVRQGAYGYTF; DNA: TGCGCCAGCAGCCAAGTTCGACAGGGGGCCTATGGCTACACCTTC
J: TRBJ2-7; V: TRBV12-3/TRBV12-4; size: many; D: TRBD2; CDR3: CASRPSTSGSSGWQYF; DNA: TGTGCCAGCAGGCCCAGCACTAGCGGGAGTAGTGGTTGGCAGTACTTC
J: TRBJ1-2; V: TRBV12-3/TRBV12-4; size: .; D: .; CDR3: CASRGPYGYTF; DNA: TGTGCCAGCAGGGGTCCCTATGGCTACACCTTC
J: TRBJ2-5; V: TRBV13; size: few; D: TRBD2; CDR3: CASSSRTSVETQYF; DNA: TGTGCCAGCAGCTCCCGGACTAGCGTGGAGACCCAGTACTTC
J: TRBJ2-5; V: TRBV20-1; size: few; D: TRBD2; CDR3: CSARGAGVGETQYF; DNA: TGCAGTGCTAGGGGAGCGGGAGTAGGAGAGACCCAGTACTTC
J: TRBJ2-1; V: TRBV2; size: .; D: .; CDR3: CASKRLAQGFEAEQFF; DNA: TGTGCCAGCAAGCGGTTAGCCCAGGGGTTCGAGGCTGAGCAGTTCTTC